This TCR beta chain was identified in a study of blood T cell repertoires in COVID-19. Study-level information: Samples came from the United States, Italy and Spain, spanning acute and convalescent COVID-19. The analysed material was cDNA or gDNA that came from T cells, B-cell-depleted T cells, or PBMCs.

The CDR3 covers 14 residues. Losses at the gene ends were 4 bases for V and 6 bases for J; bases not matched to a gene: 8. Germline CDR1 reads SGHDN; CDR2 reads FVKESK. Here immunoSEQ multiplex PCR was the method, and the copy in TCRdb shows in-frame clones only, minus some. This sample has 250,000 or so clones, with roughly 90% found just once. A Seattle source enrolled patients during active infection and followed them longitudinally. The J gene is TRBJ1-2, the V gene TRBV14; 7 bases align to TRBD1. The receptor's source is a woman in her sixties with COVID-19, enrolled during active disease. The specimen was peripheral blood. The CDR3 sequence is CASSPRGTGDGYTF. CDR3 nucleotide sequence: TGTGCCAGCAGCCCCCGGGGAACAGGGGATGGCTACACCTTC.